The 29 T cell receptor beta chains below come from one sample, sequenced in a study of shared clonotypes between healthy human individuals. Here immunoSEQ multiplex PCR was the method, and the copy in TCRdb shows in-frame clones only, minus some. The data contain more than 550,000 clones, about two thirds of them singletons. Sequencing used memory CD4+ T cells sorted from blood. Subset here: CD45RA-negative fraction. The receptors shown here come from a woman aged 25 to 39 in good health.

The chain employs TRBV28 and TRBJ2-7; possible D gene TRBD2, 6 bases. Germline-derived CDR1 and CDR2 are MDHEN and SYDVKM. This CDR3 has 14 amino acids. The V end lost 3 bases, the J end lost 2 bases, and 11 bases lay between the germline ends. CDR3 region: CASSFNRGTYEQYF. The CDR3 nucleotides are TGTGCCAGCAGTTTTAACCGGGGGACCTACGAGCAGTACTTC.

This clone was observed a few times. The rearrangement links TRBV11-1 to TRBJ1-1; unclear D gene. The CDR3 is made up of 14 amino acids. V was shortened by 4 bases and J by 1 base, with 10 bases between the two germline ends. Germline V gene data show CDR1 as SGHAT and CDR2 as FQDESV (reference sequence). This CDR3 reads CASSSYRENTEAFF. The DNA of the CDR3 is TGTGCCAGCAGCTCCTATCGGGAGAACACTGAAGCTTTCTTT.

The rearrangement uses TRBV2 and TRBJ1-5, with D unresolved. V was pared by 5 bases and J by 0 bases, with 8 bases between. Germline loops: CDR1 SNHLY, CDR2 FYNNEI. The CDR3 spans 14 residues. The DNA of the CDR3 is TGTGCCAGCAGTCGGCAGTATAGCAATCAGCCCCAGCATTTT. Translated, it gives CASSRQYSNQPQHF. Full variable domain (missing parts from reference TRBV2 and TRBJ1-5): EPEVTQTPSHQVTQMGQEVILRCVPISNHLYFYWYRQILGQKVEFLVSFYNNEISEKSEIFDDQFSVERPDGSNFTLKIRSTKLEDSAMYFCASSRQYSNQPQHFGDGTRLSIL.

V is TRBV10-1 and J is TRBJ2-1; 8 bases agree with TRBD2. The V segment lost 5 bases and the J segment 10 bases; nucleotides outside the gene matches: 13. Germline V lookup: CDR1 WNHNN, CDR2 SYGVQD (reference sequence). This CDR3 has 15 residues. For the CDR3, the DNA is TGCGCCAGCAGTCCAGCGGGAGTCGGGTTCAGGGAGCAGTTCTTC. Protein: CASSPAGVGFREQFF.

This clone is a singleton in its sample. The V call is TRBV4-1, the J call TRBJ2-5; D is possibly TRBD2 (6 bases). The V and J ends lost 3 bases and 3 bases respectively, with 11 bases between them. This CDR3 contains 14 residues. From germline, CDR1 is MGHRA and CDR2 YSYEKL. CDR3 coding DNA: TGCGCCAGCAGCCAGATCGGGGGTGAAGAGACCCAGTACTTC. Encoded protein: CASSQIGGEETQYF.

This chain joins TRBV4-2 and TRBJ2-1; D is unclear. CDR1 is LGHNA and CDR2 is YNFKEQ in the germline V gene. V lost 2 bases and J 0 bases, leaving 11 bases between the germline ends. The CDR3 length is 16 residues. The DNA for the CDR3 is TGTGCCAGCAGCCAATTTACAGCGAACTCCTACAATGAGCAGTTCTTC. Translation gives CASSQFTANSYNEQFF.

This clone was counted a few times. V gene TRBV28 combines with J gene TRBJ2-7; 8 bases align to TRBD1. V lost 6 bases to trimming and J lost 2 bases; unmatched junction nucleotides: 9. The germline V gene has CDR1 MDHEN and CDR2 SYDVKM. The CDR3 is made up of 15 amino acids. The CDR3 DNA follows: TGTGCCAGCAGCCAACAGGGGACAGGACCCTACGAGCAGTACTTC. It is translated as CASSQQGTGPYEQYF.

The rearrangement joins TRBV10-1 to TRBJ1-2; 7 bases are shared with TRBD1. CDR1 is WNHNN and CDR2 is SYGVQD in the germline V gene (reference sequence). The CDR3 contains 17 residues. The V segment lost 0 bases and the J segment 2 bases; nucleotides outside the gene matches: 9. The CDR3 DNA follows: TGCGCCAGCAGTGAGTCAATGAGGGACAGTTCAAACTATGGCTACACCTTC. Its protein is CASSESMRDSSNYGYTF.

The rearrangement uses TRBV9 and TRBJ2-3; D may be TRBD2 (6 bases). The CDR3 length is 15 residues. V was pared by 1 base and J by 0 bases, with 9 bases between. Germline-derived CDR1 and CDR2 are SGDLS and YYNGEE. In DNA form, the CDR3 reads TGTGCCAGCAGCGTACTACGGGGGAGCACAGATACGCAGTATTTT. As protein: CASSVLRGSTDTQYF.

J is TRBJ2-1 and V is TRBV6-5, with TRBD1 matching over 7 bases. This CDR3 has 13 amino acids. With V trimmed by 4 bases and J by 15 bases, 12 bases remained unmatched. CDR1 is MNHEY and CDR2 is SVGAGI in the germline V gene. The CDR3 nucleotides read TGTGCCAGCAGTTCCACATCGGGACAGAATTGGTTCTTC. As protein: CASSSTSGQNWFF.

The genes are TRBV27 and TRBJ2-7; 10 bases map to TRBD1. The CDR3 consists of 16 residues. Looked up from germline, CDR1 is MNHEY and CDR2 is SMNVEV (reference sequence). V lost 5 bases to trimming and J lost 1 base; unmatched junction nucleotides: 8. DNA for the CDR3: TGTGCCAGCAGTGAAGCCCCGGGACAGGGGTCCTACGAGCAGTACTTC. Translation gives CASSEAPGQGSYEQYF.

With regard to this clone: The sample holds other DNA sequences that translate to the same CDR3. This chain uses TRBV18 with TRBJ2-6; no reliable D call. The ends were cut back, 1 base at V and 0 bases at J, with 4 bases in the middle. The CDR3 consists of 15 residues. CDR1 is KGHSH and CDR2 is LQKENI in the germline V gene. The chain's CDR3 is CASSPRLSGANVLTF. CDR3 sequence (DNA): TGTGCCAGCTCACCACGACTCTCTGGGGCCAACGTCCTGACTTTC.

This clone was recorded a few times. The CDR3 spells CASSVDRTRNTEAFF. The CDR3 nucleotides are TGTGCCAGCAGCGTAGATAGGACACGGAACACTGAAGCTTTCTTT. The V and J genes are TRBV9 and TRBJ1-1, with TRBD1 as a possible D gene (5 bases). Trimming took 0 bases from V and 1 from J, leaving 10 bases between them. The CDR3 runs to 15 residues. CDR1 and CDR2 (germline): SGDLS, YYNGEE.

The rearrangement links TRBV7-3 to TRBJ1-4; D unclear. The germline CDR1 and CDR2 sequences are SGHTA and FQGTGA. With 0 bases removed from V and 4 bases from J, the gap between germline ends came to 6 bases. The length of the CDR3 is 14 residues. This chain's CDR3 is CASSLTPGNEKLFF. As DNA, the CDR3 is TGTGCCAGCAGCTTAACCCCCGGTAATGAAAAACTGTTTTTT.

The J gene is TRBJ2-1, the V gene TRBV28, with D uncertain. Germline V gene lookup returns CDR1 MDHEN and CDR2 SYDVKM. V was pared by 6 bases and J by 8 bases, with 11 bases between. This CDR3 is built from 12 residues. CDR3 residues: CASRPWGDEQFF. CDR3 nucleotides: TGTGCCAGCAGGCCATGGGGTGATGAGCAGTTCTTC.

This clone was recorded only once. The genes are TRBV6-1 and TRBJ2-7; TRBD1 agrees at 9 bases. The V gene end was trimmed by 11 bases and the J gene end by 11 bases; junction bases not matched to a gene: 16. This CDR3 has 13 amino acids. From germline, CDR1 is MNHNS and CDR2 SASEGT. CDR3 sequence: CAGGQGPPRQEYF. The DNA for the CDR3 is TGTGCCGGGGGACAGGGACCGCCTCGGCAGGAGTACTTC.

This chain links TRBV5-1 with TRBJ2-1; D is uncertain. Germline V gene sequence: CDR1 SGHRS, CDR2 YFSETQ. Trimming shortened V by 4 bases and J by 0 bases, and 11 bases separated the two germline ends. The CDR3 consists of 15 residues. CDR3 in amino acids: CASSPITPSYNEQFF. The DNA of the CDR3 is TGCGCCAGCAGCCCCATCACTCCCTCCTACAATGAGCAGTTCTTC.

V is TRBV11-2 and J is TRBJ1-5; TRBD1 matches 7 bases. Trimming took 6 bases from V and 6 from J; bases not matched to a gene: 8. CDR1 and CDR2 from the germline V gene are SGHAT and FQNNGV. The CDR3 loop spans 14 amino acids. DNA of the CDR3: TGTGCCAGCAGACGTACAGGGGTGGGTCAGCCCCAGCATTTT. This gives the protein CASRRTGVGQPQHF.

The CDR3 DNA is TGTGCCAGCAGCAAAGATGGGGGGCGAGGCAATCAGCCCCAGCATTTT. This gives the protein CASSKDGGRGNQPQHF. The chain employs TRBV21-1 and TRBJ1-5. TRBV21-1 is flagged as a pseudogene. The CDR3 totals 16 residues.

The chain has TRBV2 and TRBJ2-7; D perhaps matches TRBD1 (5 bases). The V end lost 6 bases, the J end lost 5 bases, and 14 bases lay between the germline ends. This CDR3 is built from 13 residues. Germline CDR1 SNHLY, CDR2 FYNNEI. The CDR3 DNA follows: TGTGCCAGCAGCCCCAACAGGTGGAACGAGCAGTACTTC. Its translation is CASSPNRWNEQYF.

This clone occurred a few times. The V and J genes are TRBV2 and TRBJ2-3, with TRBD2 as a possible D gene (6 bases). The CDR3 spans 15 residues. Trimming left V 10 bases short and J 2 bases short, with 19 bases between. Germline V lookup: CDR1 SNHLY, CDR2 FYNNEI. The CDR3 DNA is TGTGCCACCGGAAGGAGTAGCGGAAACACAGATACGCAGTATTTT. This gives the protein CATGRSSGNTDTQYF.

This chain links TRBV6-5 with TRBJ1-3; no definite D call. Trimming pared 6 bases from V and 4 bases from J, leaving 13 bases between. In germline, CDR1 is MNHEY, CDR2 SVGAGI. The CDR3 contains 14 residues. The CDR3 reads CASRDGTLGNTIYF. The DNA of the CDR3 is TGTGCCAGCAGGGACGGTACCCTGGGAAACACCATATATTTT.

The chain is built from TRBV19 and TRBJ1-5; weak D call: TRBD1 (6 bases). CDR3 length: 14 residues. V was pared by 7 bases and J by 6 bases, with 16 bases between. Germline V gene sequence: CDR1 LNHDA, CDR2 SQIVND (reference sequence). The CDR3 sequence is CASKGGLSPQPQHF. The CDR3 region has the DNA TGTGCCAGTAAAGGGGGACTTTCCCCTCAGCCCCAGCATTTT.

This chain links TRBV6-6 with TRBJ2-7, with a possible D match to TRBD1 (6 bases). Per the germline V gene, CDR1 is MNHNY and CDR2 is SVGAGI (reference sequence). CDR3 length: 12 amino acids. V lost 8 bases to trimming and J lost 3 bases, with 11 bases between them. CDR3 region: CASSRGGYEQYF. CDR3 DNA: TGTGCCAGCTCGCGAGGGGGCTACGAGCAGTACTTC.

The chain links TRBV28 to TRBJ1-1; the D is unclear. In germline, CDR1 is MDHEN, CDR2 SYDVKM. Trimming shortened V by 7 bases and J by 1 base, and 13 bases separated the two germline ends. This CDR3 is 14 amino acids long. In DNA, the CDR3 is TGTGCCAGCAAATTGATTCCGCAGAACACTGAAGCTTTCTTT. Protein: CASKLIPQNTEAFF.

The chain has TRBV6-1 and TRBJ1-4; 7 bases match TRBD1. The J segment lost 8 bases and the V segment lost 5 bases, leaving 11 bases of the junction unmatched. CDR1 MNHNS and CDR2 SASEGT come from the germline V gene. This CDR3 is built from 15 residues. In DNA, the CDR3 is TGTGCCAGCAGTCCCCGACAGGGAGGAGGCGAAAAACTGTTTTTT. Amino acids: CASSPRQGGGEKLFF.

The rearrangement uses TRBV7-9 and TRBJ2-1, with D perhaps TRBD1 (5 bases). V was trimmed by 4 bases and J by 9 bases, leaving 16 bases between them. CDR3 length: 14 amino acids. Germline V gene sequence: CDR1 SEHNR, CDR2 FQNEAQ (reference sequence). The DNA of the CDR3 is TGTGCCAGCAGCTACGTTCAGGGTAGGGGTGAGCAGTTCTTC. Translated, it gives CASSYVQGRGEQFF.

This rearrangement joins TRBV19 to TRBJ1-1; 8 bases are shared with TRBD1. CDR3 length: 15 residues. J gave up 0 bases and V 6 bases, and 6 bases lay outside the gene matches. Germline assignment: CDR1 LNHDA and CDR2 SQIVND (reference sequence). CDR3 DNA: TGTGCCAGTAGGGCACAGGGGGGATTGAACACTGAAGCTTTCTTT. Its protein is CASRAQGGLNTEAFF.

This clone occurred a few times. The V call is TRBV7-9, the J call TRBJ2-1; tentatively, D is TRBD1 (5 bases). V was cut by 4 bases and J by 2 bases, with 12 bases left in between. Germline CDR1 reads SEHNR; CDR2 reads FQNEAQ (reference sequence). The CDR3 consists of 15 residues. The chain's CDR3 is CASSSARATYNEQFF. The CDR3, as DNA: TGTGCCAGCAGCTCCGCCAGGGCAACCTACAATGAGCAGTTCTTC.